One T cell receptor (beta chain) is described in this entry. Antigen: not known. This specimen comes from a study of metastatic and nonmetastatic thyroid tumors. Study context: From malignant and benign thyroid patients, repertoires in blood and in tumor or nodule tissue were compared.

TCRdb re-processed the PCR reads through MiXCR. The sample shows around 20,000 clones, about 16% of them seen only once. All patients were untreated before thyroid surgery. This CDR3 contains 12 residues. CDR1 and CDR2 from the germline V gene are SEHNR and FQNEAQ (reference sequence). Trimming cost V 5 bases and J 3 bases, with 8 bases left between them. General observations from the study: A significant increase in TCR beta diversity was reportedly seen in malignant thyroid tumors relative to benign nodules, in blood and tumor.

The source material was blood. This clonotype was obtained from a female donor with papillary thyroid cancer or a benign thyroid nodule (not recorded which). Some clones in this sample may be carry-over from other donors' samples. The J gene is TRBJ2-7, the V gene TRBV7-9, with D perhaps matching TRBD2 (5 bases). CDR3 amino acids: CASSDDYYEQYF. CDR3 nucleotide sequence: TGTGCCAGCAGCGACGACTACTACGAGCAGTACTTC.